This passage covers 26 T cell receptor beta chains from one sample sequenced in a study of T cells in Graves' hyperthyroidism and ophthalmopathy. There were TCR beta CDR3 regions amplified from RNA transcripts. RT-PCR in the first round (using the HTBI primer set) targeted the TCR CDR3. MiXCR, applied by TCRdb to the multiplex PCR reads, yields one record per CDR3 protein. This table has some 370,000 distinct CDR3 sequences, roughly 13% appearing once. The sequencing input was blood. Receptors were obtained from a man aged 50-59 years with Graves' ophthalmopathy.

This clonotype has just a few counts. The junction does not match germline at one end; this may be a read error. The chain joins TRBV5-1 to TRBJ2-7, with TRBD1 matching 7 bases. Germline values: CDR1 SGHRS, CDR2 YFSETQ. The CDR3 is 14 amino acids. This CDR3 reads CASSQWDSSYERHF. The CDR3, as DNA: TGCGCCAGCAGCCAGTGGGACAGCTCCTACGAGCGGCACTTC.

This clonotype has a handful of counts. V gene TRBV30 combines with J gene TRBJ1-5; the match to TRBD1 covers 8 bases. Germline lookup yields CDR1 GTSNPN and CDR2 SVGIG (reference sequence). The CDR3 has 14 amino acids. V was clipped by 3 bases and J by 2 bases; unmatched bases: 3. The CDR3 is CAWRGQAGNQPQHF. In nucleotides, the CDR3 is TGTGCCTGGAGGGGACAGGCGGGCAATCAGCCCCAGCATTTT.

This clonotype showed up many times. The chain is built from TRBV12-3 or TRBV12-4 and TRBJ2-3; 7 bases line up with TRBD2. CDR3 length: 14 residues. The V gene end was trimmed by 6 bases and the J gene end by 0 bases; junction bases not matched to a gene: 3. The CDR3 loop reads CASRGGSSTDTQYF. As DNA, the CDR3 is TGTGCCAGCAGGGGAGGGAGTAGCACAGATACGCAGTATTTT.

At least ten counts were recorded for this clonotype. The chain uses TRBV12-3 or TRBV12-4 and TRBJ2-5; 8 bases match TRBD1. V was pared by 4 bases and J by 5 bases, with 9 bases of the junction left unmatched. The CDR3 totals 15 residues. The CDR3 region is CASSSDGQGRETQYF. DNA of the CDR3: TGTGCCAGCAGTTCGGACGGACAGGGACGGGAGACCCAGTACTTC.

On this clonotype: The germline gene is not matched at one end of the junction; a read error may be the cause. The V and J genes are TRBV12-3 or TRBV12-4 and TRBJ2-6; 9 bases agree with TRBD1. This CDR3 spans 16 amino acids. CDR3 protein: CASSVTGGSWANVLTF. As DNA, the CDR3 is TGTGCCAGCAGTGTTACAGGGGGCTCTTGGGCCAACGTCCTGACTTTC.

This clonotype was observed many times. V usage is TRBV3-1 and J usage is TRBJ1-1; 7 bases align to TRBD1. J was trimmed by 6 bases and V by 1 base; bases with no gene match: 5. Germline V gene data show CDR1 as LGHDT and CDR2 as YNNKEL (reference sequence). The CDR3 loop spans 14 amino acids. CDR3 nucleotide sequence: TGTGCCAGCAGCCAAGGACAGGGCGGGGCTGAAGCTTTCTTT. The encoded protein is CASSQGQGGAEAFF.

This clonotype occurred a few times. V is TRBV6-1 and J is TRBJ1-6; D is perhaps TRBD1 (5 bases). The ends were cut back, 7 bases at V and 7 bases at J, with 11 bases in the middle. The CDR3 spans 13 residues. CDR1 and CDR2 from the germline V gene are MNHNS and SASEGT. This CDR3 is CASTGGMNSPLHF. The CDR3 bases are TGTGCCAGCACCGGGGGGATGAATTCACCCCTCCACTTT.

There are many counts of this clonotype. V gene TRBV18 combines with J gene TRBJ1-1; maybe TRBD1 (5 bases). Germline V gene sequence: CDR1 KGHSH, CDR2 LQKENI. V was trimmed by 7 bases and J by 5 bases, leaving 17 bases between them. This CDR3 comprises 14 residues. CDR3 bases: TGTGCCAGCTTTCCCGACAGACTTCGGACTGAAGCTTTCTTT. Its translation is CASFPDRLRTEAFF. The whole variable domain, filled in from reference TRBV18 and TRBJ1-1, reads NAGVMQNPRHLVRRRGQEARLRCSPMKGHSHVYWYRQLPEEGLKFMVYLQKENIIDESGMPKERFSAEFPKEGPSILRIQQVVRGDSAAYFCASFPDRLRTEAFFGQGTRLTVV.

This clonotype came up a few times. Since a much larger clone is just one base distant, this may be a read error. The chain employs TRBV7-2 and TRBJ2-7; a possible D gene is TRBD1 (6 bases). Germline CDR1 is SGHTA and CDR2 is FQGNSA. The germline V and J ends were trimmed by 4 bases and 5 bases, with 18 bases remaining between them. This CDR3 has 15 amino acids. The CDR3 nucleotides read TGTGCCAGCAGCTCCCGGGGCAGGGGTCGGAACGAGCAGTACTTC. Its translation: CASSSRGRGRNEQYF. The full variable domain, with the rest looked up from reference TRBV7-2 and TRBJ2-7, is GAGVSQSPSNKVTEKGKDVELRCDPISGHTALYWYRQSLGQGLEFLIYFQGNSAPDKSGLPSDRFSAERTGGSVSTLTIQRTQQEDSAVYLCASSSRGRGRNEQYFGPGTRLTVT.

This clonotype has a count of ten or more. V and J are TRBV5-6 and TRBJ2-7; TRBD1 is a possible D gene (5 bases). The V and J ends lost 0 bases and 5 bases respectively, with 12 bases between them. The CDR3 loop spans 14 amino acids. Looked up from germline, CDR1 is SGHDT and CDR2 is YYEEEE. The CDR3 coding sequence is TGTGCCAGCAGCTTGGCGGGTGGGGCCAACGAGCAGTACTTC. This sequence encodes CASSLAGGANEQYF.

This clonotype was counted at least ten times. V is TRBV7-3 and J is TRBJ2-1; D possibly corresponds to TRBD2 (5 bases). The germline CDR1 and CDR2 sequences are SGHTA and FQGTGA. The CDR3 consists of 15 residues. Deletions cut 1 base from V and 8 bases from J, with 15 bases between. CDR3 bases: TGTGCCAGCAGCTTAAGCGGGCTAGCTTATGATGAGCAGTTCTTC. Protein: CASSLSGLAYDEQFF.

The gene calls are TRBV5-1 and TRBJ1-4; TRBD1 matches 8 bases. From germline, CDR1 is SGHRS and CDR2 YFSETQ. The length of the CDR3 is 13 residues. The J segment lost 8 bases and the V segment lost 4 bases, leaving 4 bases of the junction unmatched. The DNA for the CDR3 is TGCGCCAGCAGCAACAGGGGGAAAGAAAAACTGTTTTTT. It yields the protein CASSNRGKEKLFF.

J is TRBJ2-7 and V is TRBV5-6, with no clear D. Germline-derived CDR1 and CDR2 are SGHDT and YYEEEE. Trimming took 5 bases from V and 4 from J, leaving 16 bases between them. The CDR3 sequence is 14 residues long. Written as DNA, the CDR3 is TGTGCCAGCAGGTTACTTAGCTCTTCGTACGAGCAGTACTTC. Translated: CASRLLSSSYEQYF.

Comment on this clonotype: It may be a read error: a sequence one base away is much more abundant. This chain links TRBV6-2 or TRBV6-3 with TRBJ2-3; 11 positions match TRBD2. CDR1 MNHEY and CDR2 SVGEGT come from the germline V gene. J gave up 10 bases and V 8 bases, and 20 bases lay outside the gene matches. This CDR3 comprises 17 residues. The CDR3 reads CASAEGRLAGGSDSQYF. The CDR3 coding sequence is TGTGCCAGCGCGGAGGGGAGGCTAGCGGGAGGTTCGGATTCGCAGTATTTT.

This chain connects TRBV2 to TRBJ2-7, with D maybe TRBD2 (6 bases). The CDR3 loop spans 14 amino acids. Trimming shortened V by 1 base and J by 4 bases, and 11 bases separated the two germline ends. From germline, CDR1 is SNHLY and CDR2 FYNNEI. The CDR3 coding sequence is TGTGCCAGCAGTGAAGTGGCCGGGAGATACGAGCAGTACTTC. It translates to CASSEVAGRYEQYF.

The chain couples TRBV4-1 to TRBJ1-1; D gene uncertain. Trimming shortened V by 2 bases and J by 4 bases, and 20 bases separated the two germline ends. CDR3 length: 17 residues. Germline loops: CDR1 MGHRA, CDR2 YSYEKL. The CDR3 DNA reads TGCGCCAGCAGCCAACCCGGAGGCCTTCCGGGCGGCACTGAAGCTTTCTTT. Its protein product is CASSQPGGLPGGTEAFF.

This clonotype came up many times. The chain joins TRBV11-2 to TRBJ2-7, with 12 bases lining up with TRBD1. After removal of 6 bases from V and 9 bases from J, the junction contained 12 bases not matched to a gene. The CDR3 length is 15 residues. The V gene's germline CDR1 is SGHAT and CDR2 FQNNGV. Here the CDR3 DNA reads TGTGCCAGCAGACCGACCGGGACAGGGGGCTCCCGGCAGTACTTC. It codes for CASRPTGTGGSRQYF.

The chain joins TRBV24-1 to TRBJ2-7, with 11 bases lining up with TRBD2. The germline V gene encodes CDR1 KGHDR and CDR2 SFDVKD. The V segment lost 2 bases and the J segment 3 bases; nucleotides outside the gene matches: 5. The CDR3 covers 16 residues. CDR3 region: CATSDSTSGTLYEQYF. The CDR3, as DNA: TGTGCCACCAGTGATTCGACTAGCGGGACACTCTACGAGCAGTACTTC.

In this sample, this clonotype turned up many times. The V call is TRBV7-8, the J call TRBJ2-5; D unclear. Germline lookup yields CDR1 SGHVS and CDR2 FQNEAQ. This CDR3 has 13 amino acids. Trimming shortened V by 3 bases and J by 3 bases, and 8 bases separated the two germline ends. The CDR3 DNA follows: TGTGCCAGCAGCTTTGAAGTTAAAGAGACCCAGTACTTC. This gives the protein CASSFEVKETQYF.

The table lists this clonotype with many counts. The CDR3: CSVGAAGASGELFF. The CDR3 bases are TGCAGTGTGGGGGCAGCGGGAGCTTCCGGGGAGCTGTTTTTT. The chain carries TRBV29-1 and TRBJ2-2; 8 positions agree with TRBD2. This CDR3 spans 14 amino acids. CDR1 and CDR2 from the germline V gene are SQVTM and ANQGSEA.

This clonotype was found many times. At one boundary the junction diverges from the germline segment, which might be a read error. J is TRBJ2-1 and V is TRBV7-7; 11 bases fit TRBD2. CDR3 length: 17 amino acids. Germline loops: CDR1 SSHAT, CDR2 FNYEAQ (reference sequence). CDR3: CASSLGTSGSWYNEQFF. The CDR3 DNA is TGTGCTAGCAGCTTAGGTACTAGCGGGAGTTGGTACAATGAGCAGTTCTTC.

There are a few counts of this clonotype. This chain connects TRBV15 to TRBJ1-1; TRBD1 matches 12 bases. The CDR3 has 16 residues. Germline CDR1 reads LNHNV; CDR2 reads YYDKDF (reference sequence). V shed 5 bases, J shed 5 bases, and the junction held 9 bases outside the gene matches. Written as DNA, the CDR3 is TGTGCCACCAGCCCAAGAGGGACAGGGGGCTTTACTGAAGCTTTCTTT. The encoded protein is CATSPRGTGGFTEAFF. Supplemented by reference TRBV15 and TRBJ1-1, the full variable domain reads DAMVIQNPRYQVTQFGKPVTLSCSQTLNHNVMYWYQQKSSQAPKLLFHYYDKDFNNEADTPDNFQSRRPNTSFCFLDIRSPGLGDTAMYLCATSPRGTGGFTEAFFGQGTRLTVV.

This clonotype was found many times. The genes are TRBV20-1 and TRBJ2-1; D possibly corresponds to TRBD2 (5 bases). Looked up from germline, CDR1 is DFQATT and CDR2 is SNEGSKA (reference sequence). The V and J ends lost 0 bases and 5 bases respectively, with 17 bases between them. This CDR3 is 16 amino acids long. CDR3 bases: TGCAGTGCTAGAGATCTGGCGGGCCCCGGCAACAATGAGCAGTTCTTC. Protein: CSARDLAGPGNNEQFF.

This clonotype was counted at least ten times. V usage is TRBV2 and J usage is TRBJ2-1; 10 bases agree with TRBD2. V shed 4 bases, J shed 6 bases, and the junction held 18 bases outside the gene matches. The CDR3 is 19 residues long. CDR1 is SNHLY, CDR2 FYNNEI, per germline. CDR3 in amino acids: CASSGTLAGATIGRNEQFF. The CDR3 bases are TGTGCCAGCAGTGGGACCCTAGCGGGAGCGACCATAGGACGCAATGAGCAGTTCTTC.

This clonotype was detected ten times or more. The chain is built from TRBV11-2 and TRBJ2-1; the D is unclear. There are 13 residues in the CDR3. The germline gives CDR1 SGHAT, CDR2 FQNNGV. The germline V and J ends were trimmed by 3 bases and 2 bases, with 5 bases remaining between them. The CDR3 spells CASSLGPYNEQFF. CDR3 nucleotide sequence: TGTGCCAGCAGCTTGGGTCCCTACAATGAGCAGTTCTTC.

This clonotype has more than one count but fewer than ten. The chain is built from TRBV20-1 and TRBJ1-1, with D perhaps TRBD1 (6 bases). The CDR3 length is 14 residues. Deletions cut 6 bases from V and 4 bases from J, with 18 bases between. Germline loops: CDR1 DFQATT, CDR2 SNEGSKA (reference sequence). The CDR3 loop is CSAQLGGGGTEAFF. As DNA, the CDR3 is TGCAGTGCACAACTAGGGGGGGGAGGCACTGAAGCTTTCTTT.